These 6 T cell receptor beta chains share one sample of origin, sequenced in a study of T-cell reconstitution after alpha-beta-depleted transplantation in children (TCRdb year 2016). Library generation was performed with PCR. The instrument given in TCRdb is Illumina HiSeq 2500. To normalize quantification of the TCRbeta repertoire, the TCR libraries were built with molecular barcoding that relied on unique molecular identifiers. Using fastp at Q25 and MiXCR, TCRdb reprocessed the public reads and kept productive beta chains. Rows with one shared CDR3 protein collapse into an entry with the most common genes and DNA. This sample lists some 200,000 distinct CDR3 sequences; approximately 9% were detected once. The ten largest clones take up around 6.2% of the sample. Specimen: PBMCs from the stem cell graft donor, collected from the stem cell graft. The receptors stem from a human donor who donated a stem cell graft to a child with acute lymphoblastic leukemia.

On this clonotype itself: A much larger clone sits a single nucleotide away, making a read error possible. In DNA, the CDR3 is TGCGCCAGCAGCTGGGGACAGGGCGGTACCAATCAGCCCCAGCATTTT. Translation gives CASSWGQGGTNQPQHF. V is TRBV5-1 and J is TRBJ1-5; TRBD1 matches 9 bases. Germline lookup yields CDR1 SGHRS and CDR2 YFSETQ. This CDR3 region has 16 residues. Trimming at V came to 3 bases and at J to 3 bases, leaving 7 bases not matched to a gene.

This clonotype was counted a single time. The rearrangement links TRBV15 to TRBJ2-6; perhaps TRBD1 as D (6 bases). Trimming removed 6 bases from V and 4 bases from J, with 10 bases in between. Germline CDR1 and CDR2: LNHNV and YYDKDF (reference sequence). The CDR3 length is 14 residues. CDR3 DNA sequence: TGTGCCACCAGGGGGGCGAGCGGGGCCAACGTCCTGACTTTC. This encodes CATRGASGANVLTF.

The sample holds many counts of this clonotype. The chain has TRBV12-3 or TRBV12-4 and TRBJ2-3; TRBD1 is a possible D gene (5 bases). The CDR3 consists of 15 residues. Trimming removed 4 bases at V and 4 bases at J, with 15 bases between. CDR3: CASSSSRVGADTQYF. DNA for the CDR3: TGTGCCAGCAGTTCCTCGAGAGTAGGGGCAGATACGCAGTATTTT.

CDR3 protein: CASSRGQTRFNTEAFF. For the CDR3, the DNA is TGTGCCAGCAGCCGCGGACAGACCCGATTCAACACTGAAGCTTTCTTT. This chain connects TRBV3-1 to TRBJ1-1; D may be TRBD1 (6 bases). Trimming stripped 4 bases from V and 2 bases from J, with 17 bases between. CDR1 is LGHDT, CDR2 YNNKEL, per germline (reference sequence). The CDR3 length is 16 residues.

In this sample, this clonotype turned up a few times. The rearrangement uses TRBV11-3 and TRBJ2-1; D is unresolved. The CDR3 is 13 residues long. CDR1 and CDR2 from the germline V gene are SGHNT and YENEEA. Trimming shortened V by 1 base and J by 4 bases, and 5 bases separated the two germline ends. The CDR3 nucleotides read TGTGCCAGCAGCTTAGTTAGATACAATGAGCAGTTCTTC. Encoded protein: CASSLVRYNEQFF.

This clonotype occurred many times. The V and J genes are TRBV5-1 and TRBJ2-2; D remains ambiguous. The length of the CDR3 is 14 residues. Trimming shortened V by 5 bases and J by 3 bases, and 11 bases separated the two germline ends. Germline CDR1 and CDR2: SGHRS and YFSETQ. CDR3 sequence (DNA): TGCGCCAGCAGTCCCGGGTGGGACACCGGGGAGCTGTTTTTT. Translation gives CASSPGWDTGELFF.